These T cell receptor beta chains were read from a single sample in a study of breast tumors, draining lymph nodes, adjacent tissues. TCRdb recomputed calls from the multiplex PCR reads with MiXCR, one row per CDR3 protein. The sample records 30,000 to 40,000 distinct CDR3 sequences, around a third being singletons. Input material: breast tumor tissue. Receptors originate from a female donor with breast cancer. Some clones in this sample may be carry-over from other donors' samples. CDR3s include the opening cysteine and the closing phenylalanine or tryptophan. D genes are given only for firm matches. The listing skips clone size in some rows; elsewhere it reads once, few, many or a size class.

NA | TRBJ1-5 | TRBV6-2/TRBV6-3 | NA | CASSYKQGWAQPQHF | TGTGCCAGCAGTTACAAGCAGGGTTGGGCTCAGCCCCAGCATTTT
TRBD1 | TRBJ1-4 | TRBV12-3/TRBV12-4 | NA | CASSLMGTGPNEKLFF | TGTGCCAGCAGCCTAATGGGGACAGGCCCCAATGAAAAACTGTTTTTT
NA | TRBJ2-2 | TRBV3-1 | few | CASSRLSGTGELFF | TGTGCCAGCAGCCGCCTGTCAGGCACCGGGGAGCTGTTTTTT
TRBD2 | TRBJ2-3 | TRBV6-4 | NA | CASSPSGATDTQYF | TGTGCCAGCAGTCCTAGCGGGGCCACAGATACGCAGTATTTT
NA | TRBJ1-6 | TRBV28 | NA | CASSLRNSPLHF | TGTGCCAGCAGTTTACGTAATTCACCCCTCCACTTT
NA | TRBJ1-5 | TRBV29-1 | NA | CSASEGNQPQHF | TGCAGCGCTTCGGAGGGAAATCAGCCCCAGCATTTT
NA | TRBJ2-6 | TRBV4-1 | NA | CASSQDSLLEGANVLTF | TGCGCCAGCAGCCAAGATTCACTGTTGGAGGGGGCCAACGTCCTGACTTTC
NA | TRBJ2-5 | TRBV11-2 | many | CASSWGAGNQETQYF | TGTGCCAGCAGCTGGGGGGCAGGGAACCAAGAGACCCAGTACTTC
NA | TRBJ2-2 | TRBV18 | many | CASSPPSRAGELFF | TGTGCCAGCTCACCACCTTCGCGGGCCGGGGAGCTGTTTTTT
NA | TRBJ2-5 | TRBV5-1 | NA | CASSLNTRLGGETQYF | TGCGCCAGCAGCTTAAATACCCGACTAGGAGGAGAGACCCAGTACTTC
NA | TRBJ1-6 | TRBV5-8 | many | CASSTRPGYNSPLHF | TGTGCCAGCAGCACTCGCCCGGGGTATAATTCACCCCTCCACTTT
NA | TRBJ1-5 | TRBV20-1 | NA | CSARRGASNRPQHF | TGCAGTGCTAGAAGGGGGGCGAGCAATCGGCCCCAGCATTTT
NA | TRBJ2-7 | TRBV12-3/TRBV12-4 | many | CASRLIQGGEQYF | TGTGCCAGCAGACTAATACAGGGTGGCGAGCAGTACTTC
NA | TRBJ2-7 | TRBV6-1 | many | CAVSRSYLSYEQYF | TGTGCCGTTTCAAGGTCCTATCTGAGTTACGAGCAGTACTTC
NA | TRBJ2-6 | TRBV15 | large | CATSRDGGEPGANVLTF | TGTGCCACCAGCAGAGATGGGGGCGAACCTGGGGCCAACGTCCTGACTTTC
NA | TRBJ1-1 | TRBV5-5 | once | CASSPRTENTEAFF | TGTGCCAGCAGCCCCCGGACGGAAAACACTGAAGCTTTCTTT
NA | TRBJ2-1 | TRBV5-1 | many | CASSRGDSYNEQFF | TGCGCCAGCAGTAGGGGGGACTCCTACAATGAGCAGTTCTTC